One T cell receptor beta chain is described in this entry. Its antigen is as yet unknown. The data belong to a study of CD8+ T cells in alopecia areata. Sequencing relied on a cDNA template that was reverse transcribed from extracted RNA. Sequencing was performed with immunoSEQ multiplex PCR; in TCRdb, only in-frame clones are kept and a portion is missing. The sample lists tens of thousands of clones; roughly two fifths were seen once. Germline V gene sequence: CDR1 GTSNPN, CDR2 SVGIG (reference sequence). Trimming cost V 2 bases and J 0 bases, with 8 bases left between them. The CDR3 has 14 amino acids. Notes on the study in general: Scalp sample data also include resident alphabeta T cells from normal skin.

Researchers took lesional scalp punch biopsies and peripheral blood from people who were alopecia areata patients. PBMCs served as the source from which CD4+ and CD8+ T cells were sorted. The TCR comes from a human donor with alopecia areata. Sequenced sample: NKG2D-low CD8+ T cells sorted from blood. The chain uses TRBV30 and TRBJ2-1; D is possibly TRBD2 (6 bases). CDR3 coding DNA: TGTGCCTGGAGTCTCGGGGGCTCCTACAATGAGCAGTTCTTC. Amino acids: CAWSLGGSYNEQFF.